At least ten counts were recorded for the clone carrying this T cell receptor (beta chain). A single record per CDR3 protein comes from TCRdb applying MiXCR to the 5' RACE reads. The table shows some 300,000 distinct CDR3 sequences, with 20% occurring only once. The CDR3 has 17 amino acids. The ends lost 4 bases at V and 2 bases at J; junction bases unmatched: 7. The entry originates in a study of CD8 T cells in ankylosing spondylitis. The receptor's source is a female donor with ankylosing spondylitis or in good health (not recorded which). Input material: blood, either unsorted or a sorted T cell fraction (not recorded which). The J gene is TRBJ2-1, the V gene TRBV12-3 or TRBV12-4, with 11 bases that match TRBD2. CDR3 in amino acids: CASSSRGGLAAYNEQFF. In DNA form, the CDR3 reads TGTGCCAGCAGTTCACGTGGGGGACTAGCGGCCTACAATGAGCAGTTCTTC.